Listed below are T cell receptor beta chains from one sample, sequenced in a study of control samples from healthy donors and cancer patients. Profiled with immunoSEQ multiplex PCR; TCRdb holds only in-frame clones, not every one. The sample consists of about 60,000 clones, approximately 85% of them appearing once. Input material: blood. The receptors derive from a man in his forties in good health. Both conserved end residues are part of each CDR3. The order of the fields is CDR3 protein, D gene, V gene. D genes are given only for firm matches.

CASSQTGALREPQHF,TRBD1,TRBV4-3
CASSLDRQNGYTF,-,TRBV5-1
CASSLTPPRDGYTF,-,TRBV11-3
CASSLEGYTLHF,-,TRBV5-4
CASSYRDRGNQPQHF,TRBD1,TRBV6-2/TRBV6-3
CASSYGTGELYNEQFF,TRBD1,TRBV6-5
CASSTGIVNQPQHF,-,TRBV2
CASSPISPGQGQKTYEQYF,TRBD1,TRBV18
CASSWAESAAFF,-,TRBV6-2/TRBV6-3
CASSVRGASYQQFF,-,TRBV7-2
CASSLGVRVGGYTF,-,TRBV27
CASSFGLQRGMGMEQYF,-,TRBV27
CASSFGDRDYEQYF,TRBD1,TRBV28
CASSRDTGSYNEQFF,-,TRBV6-5
CASTVRLVGTGELFF,-,TRBV2
CASSQGEIWTSGGATDTQYF,TRBD2,TRBV4-1
CASSQRAYTQETQYF,-,TRBV3-1/TRBV3-2
CASSVEGWRTTYNEQFF,-,TRBV9
CASSVSRQFF,-,TRBV9
CASIETSGMSNEQFF,TRBD2,TRBV28
CASSRTLDSAETQYF,-,TRBV4-3
CASSQDGSLPNEQFF,-,TRBV4-2
CAWSVGGTGANVLTF,TRBD2,TRBV30
CASHPQGAAGANVLTF,TRBD1,TRBV27
CASERQGNREAFF,TRBD1,TRBV19
CATSDDLAVGTDTQYF,TRBD2,TRBV24-1
CASSSRPGLAGINEQFF,TRBD2,TRBV7-3
CASSYSTDRVGSPLHF,TRBD1,TRBV6-5
CASSYAYPVGANVLTF,-,TRBV6-5
CASSSQTSEQFF,-,TRBV28
CASSQAGAFSSGANVLTF,TRBD2,TRBV28
CASSLKGGYTEAFF,-,TRBV7-9
CASSEASRYGYTF,-,TRBV6-1
CASSLHHNEYGYTF,-,TRBV7-9
CASSSGTVGNTEAFF,-,TRBV5-1
CASSWKGDVAFF,-,TRBV11-2
CASSYRDFSYEQYF,-,TRBV7-9
CASRGTGVDTQYF,TRBD1,TRBV12-3/TRBV12-4
CASSLVGAPNQPQHF,-,TRBV5-1
CAISEPGQGNTGELFF,TRBD1,TRBV10-3
CASSSTGMTEAFF,-,TRBV7-3
CASSFNLQETQYF,-,TRBV11-2
CASKPGTVNTEAFF,-,TRBV2
CASRWSEAVTEAFF,-,TRBV2
CASTRIGGEGNTEAFF,-,TRBV27
CASSAPLAPEQYF,TRBD2,TRBV11-1
CASSLKVNTEAFF,-,TRBV7-2
CARRDSFNSPLHF,TRBD1,TRBV2
CASSFRGSDQPQHF,TRBD1,TRBV5-6
CASSLWGRTDTQYF,-,TRBV7-2
CASSGGANSPLHF,-,TRBV9
CASSLTGQPSAADTQYF,TRBD1,TRBV4-2